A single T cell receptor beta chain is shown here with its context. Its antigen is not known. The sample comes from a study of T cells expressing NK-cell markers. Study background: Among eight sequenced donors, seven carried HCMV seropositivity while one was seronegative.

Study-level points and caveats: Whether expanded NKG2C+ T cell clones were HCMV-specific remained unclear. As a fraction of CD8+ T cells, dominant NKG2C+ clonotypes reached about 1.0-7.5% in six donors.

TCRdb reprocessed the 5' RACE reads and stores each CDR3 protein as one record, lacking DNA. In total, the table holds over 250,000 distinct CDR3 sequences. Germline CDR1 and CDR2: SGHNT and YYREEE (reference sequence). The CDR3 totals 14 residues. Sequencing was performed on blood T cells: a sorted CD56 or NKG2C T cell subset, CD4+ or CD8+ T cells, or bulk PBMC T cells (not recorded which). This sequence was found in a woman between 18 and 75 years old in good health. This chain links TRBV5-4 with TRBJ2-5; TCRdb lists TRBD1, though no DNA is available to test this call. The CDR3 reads CASSLDSGPGTQYF.